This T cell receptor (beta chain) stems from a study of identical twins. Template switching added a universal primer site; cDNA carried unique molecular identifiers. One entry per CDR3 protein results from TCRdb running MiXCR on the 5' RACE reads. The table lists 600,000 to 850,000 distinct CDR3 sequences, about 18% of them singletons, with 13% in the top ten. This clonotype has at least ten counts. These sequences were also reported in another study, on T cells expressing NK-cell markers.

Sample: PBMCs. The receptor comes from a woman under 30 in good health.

The chain's CDR3 is CASSLERGTQYF. The CDR3 region has the DNA TGTGCCAGCAGCTTAGAGAGGGGGACCCAGTACTTC. V is TRBV7-9 and J is TRBJ2-5; D may match TRBD1 or TRBD2 (5 bases each). The CDR3 runs 12 residues. Germline V gene sequence: CDR1 SEHNR, CDR2 FQNEAQ (reference sequence). V was trimmed by 1 base and J by 7 bases, leaving 7 bases between them.